This T cell receptor (beta chain) was sequenced during a study of stem cell transplantation in POMP-related autoinflammatory disease. Clones were sequenced by immunoSEQ multiplex PCR, and TCRdb holds only the in-frame ones, with some missing. The data contain more than 8,500 clones, 88% of them singletons. The CDR3 runs to 14 residues. CDR1 and CDR2 from the germline V gene are SNHLY and FYNNEI. The chain links TRBV2 to TRBJ2-7; D is possibly TRBD1 or TRBD2 (6 bases each). Sequencing used CD8+ T cells from PBMCs, obtained after stem cell transplantation. This sequence was found in a human patient with POMP-related autoinflammation and immune dysregulation (PRAID). Some T cells may possibly be graft donor cells. Here the CDR3 reads CAVVGGDSSYEQYF. CDR3 DNA sequence: TGTGCAGTGGTCGGGGGCGATAGCTCCTACGAGCAGTACTTC. Looking up the rest from reference TRBV2 and TRBJ2-7 gives the full variable domain: EPEVTQTPSHQVTQMGQEVILRCVPISNHLYFYWYRQILGQKVEFLVSFYNNEISEKSEIFDDQFSVERPDGSNFTLKIRSTKLEDSAMYFCAVVGGDSSYEQYFGPGTRLTVT.